One and the same sample provided the 6 T cell receptor beta chains below, sequenced in a study of T-cell reconstitution after alpha-beta-depleted transplantation in children. The authors prepared the TCRbeta library with unique molecular identifiers. TCRdb reprocessed the PCR reads via MiXCR and lists one record per CDR3 protein. The data contain more than 550,000 distinct CDR3 sequences, more than 9% of them singletons. The sequenced sample was PBMCs from the stem cell graft donor, obtained from the stem cell graft. The receptors come from a human donor who donated a stem cell graft to a child with acute myeloid leukemia.

In its sample, this clonotype was seen a few times. The genes are TRBV25-1 and TRBJ1-5, with D tentatively TRBD1 (5 bases). CDR1 is MGHDK and CDR2 is SYGVNS in the germline V gene. V was trimmed by 3 bases and J by 3 bases, leaving 12 bases between them. The CDR3 covers 15 residues. The CDR3 nucleotides are TGTGCCAGCAGTGACGCCGGGACGGTCAATCAGCCCCAGCATTTT. Protein: CASSDAGTVNQPQHF.

This rearrangement joins TRBV7-9 to TRBJ1-1; D remains unclear. V lost 1 base and J 3 bases, leaving 6 bases between the germline ends. The CDR3 loop spans 13 amino acids. Germline V gives CDR1 SEHNR, CDR2 FQNEAQ (reference sequence). For the CDR3, the DNA is TGTGCCAGCAGCTTAGAACAGTACACTGAAGCTTTCTTT. It is translated as CASSLEQYTEAFF.

The chain employs TRBV7-2 and TRBJ1-5; 8 nucleotides line up with TRBD1. The length of the CDR3 is 15 residues. V was pared by 5 bases and J by 3 bases, with 6 bases of the junction left unmatched. CDR1 is SGHTA and CDR2 is FQGNSA in the germline V gene. This chain's CDR3 is CASSADRGNNQPQHF. In DNA, the CDR3 is TGTGCCAGCAGCGCAGACAGGGGCAACAATCAGCCCCAGCATTTT.

Many counts were recorded for this clonotype. This chain connects TRBV7-9 to TRBJ2-7, with 12 nucleotides matching TRBD2. The CDR3 has 17 amino acids. V lost 4 bases, J lost 5 bases, and 12 bases stayed unmatched. The V gene's germline CDR1 is SEHNR and CDR2 FQNEAQ (reference sequence). CDR3 coding DNA: TGTGCCAGCAGCTCCCTAGCGGGAGGGCCCAAAGGAAACGAGCAGTACTTC. As protein: CASSSLAGGPKGNEQYF.

This chain uses TRBV5-1 with TRBJ1-4; 9 positions agree with TRBD1. The trim removed 5 bases at V and 8 bases at J, leaving 7 bases unmatched. CDR3 length: 14 amino acids. CDR1 SGHRS and CDR2 YFSETQ come from the germline V gene. CDR3 in amino acids: CASRSGTGKEKLFF. The CDR3 nucleotides are TGCGCCAGCAGGTCCGGGACAGGGAAGGAAAAACTGTTTTTT.

The gene calls are TRBV11-2 and TRBJ1-2; TRBD1 might be the D (5 bases). V lost 4 bases, J lost 8 bases, and 20 bases lay in between. In germline, CDR1 is SGHAT, CDR2 FQNNGV. The CDR3 runs to 15 residues. CDR3 protein: CASSSGTHYSAGYTF. CDR3 sequence (DNA): TGTGCCAGCAGCTCCGGGACCCACTATTCGGCGGGCTACACCTTC.